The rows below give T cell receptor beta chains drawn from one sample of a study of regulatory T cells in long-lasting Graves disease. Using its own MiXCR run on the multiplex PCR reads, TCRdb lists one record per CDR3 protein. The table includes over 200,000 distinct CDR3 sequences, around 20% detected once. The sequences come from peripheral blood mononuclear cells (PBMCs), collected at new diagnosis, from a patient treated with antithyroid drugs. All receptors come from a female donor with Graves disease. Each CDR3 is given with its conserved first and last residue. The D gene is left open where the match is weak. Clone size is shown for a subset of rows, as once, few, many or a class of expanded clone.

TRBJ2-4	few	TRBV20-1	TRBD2	CSAGRGLATNIQYF	TGCAGTGCTGGGCGGGGACTAGCTACAAACATTCAGTACTTC
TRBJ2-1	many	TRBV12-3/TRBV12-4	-	CASSRLVNEQFF	TGTGCCAGCAGTCGACTAGTGAATGAGCAGTTCTTC
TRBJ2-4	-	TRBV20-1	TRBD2	CSASIAGTSRNIQYF	TGCAGTGCTAGCATCGCCGGGACTAGCAGGAACATTCAGTACTTC
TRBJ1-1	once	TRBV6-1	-	CAISGGVGTEAFF	TGTGCCATCAGTGGGGGTGTTGGGACTGAAGCTTTCTTT
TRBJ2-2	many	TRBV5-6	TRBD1	CASSLAGQGAAGELFF	TGTGCCAGCAGCTTGGCTGGACAGGGAGCGGCCGGGGAGCTGTTTTTT
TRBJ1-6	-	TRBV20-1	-	CSARDLSSYNSPLHF	TGCAGTGCCAGGGACTTGAGCTCCTATAATTCACCCCTCCACTTT
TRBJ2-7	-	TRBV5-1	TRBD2	CASSLTGGVSYEQYF	TGCGCCAGCAGCCTTACGGGAGGGGTCTCCTACGAGCAGTACTTC
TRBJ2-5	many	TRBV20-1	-	CSASSSGAGETQYF	TGCAGTGCTTCCTCTTCGGGAGCTGGCGAGACCCAGTACTTC
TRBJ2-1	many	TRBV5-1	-	CASSLAAVSSYNEQFF	TGCGCCAGCAGCTTGGCCGCCGTTAGCTCCTACAATGAGCAGTTCTTC
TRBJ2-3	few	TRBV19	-	CVSSSRGRETDTQYF	TGTGTCAGTAGTTCTCGGGGCAGGGAAACAGATACGCAGTATTTT
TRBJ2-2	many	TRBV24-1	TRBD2	CATSDFGLAGSNTGELFF	TGTGCCACCAGTGACTTCGGACTAGCGGGATCGAACACCGGGGAGCTGTTTTTT
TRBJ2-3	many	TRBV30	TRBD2	CAWSPDRLAGGPGTQYF	TGTGCCTGGAGTCCGGACAGACTAGCGGGAGGGCCCGGTACGCAGTATTTT
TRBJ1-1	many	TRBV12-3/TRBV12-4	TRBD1	CASRIGGSTEAFF	TGTGCCAGCAGGATAGGGGGCTCCACTGAAGCTTTCTTT
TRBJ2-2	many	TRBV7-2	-	CASSLGVIGTGELFF	TGTGCCAGCAGCTTAGGGGTCATTGGGACCGGGGAGCTGTTTTTT
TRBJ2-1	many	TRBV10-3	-	CAISEEDSYNEQFF	TGTGCCATCAGTGAGGAAGACAGCTACAATGAGCAGTTCTTC
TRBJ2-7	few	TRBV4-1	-	CASSQDLRTDTYEQYF	TGCGCCAGCAGCCAAGATCTAAGGACAGATACCTACGAGCAGTACTTC
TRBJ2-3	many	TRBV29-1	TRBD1	CTYGAGQGFRDTQYF	TGCACCTACGGCGCCGGACAGGGGTTTAGGGATACGCAGTATTTT
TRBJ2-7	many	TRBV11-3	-	CASSLGTIYEQYF	TGTGCCAGCAGCTTAGGAACTATCTACGAGCAGTACTTC
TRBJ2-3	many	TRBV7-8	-	CASSTRPDTQYF	TGTGCCAGCAGCACCCGTCCAGATACGCAGTATTTT
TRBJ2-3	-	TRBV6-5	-	CASSFARGWTDTQYF	TGTGCCAGCAGTTTTGCCCGGGGATGGACAGATACGCAGTATTTT
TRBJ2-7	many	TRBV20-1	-	CSARSSAASYEQYF	TGCAGTGCTAGGTCTAGCGCAGCTTCCTACGAGCAGTACTTC
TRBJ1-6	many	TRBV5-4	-	CASSLESNYNSPLHF	TGTGCCAGCAGCTTGGAATCTAATTATAATTCACCCCTCCACTTT
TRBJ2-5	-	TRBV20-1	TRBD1	CSARTTGVKETQYF	TGCAGTGCCCGTACGACAGGGGTAAAAGAGACCCAGTACTTC
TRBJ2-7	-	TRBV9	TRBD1	CASTKGTGGREQYF	TGTGCCAGCACCAAGGGGACAGGGGGCCGTGAGCAGTACTTC
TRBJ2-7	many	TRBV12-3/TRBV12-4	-	CASTREIIYEQYF	TGTGCCAGCACCCGGGAGATTATCTACGAGCAGTACTTC
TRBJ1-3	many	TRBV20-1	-	CSARDLYSSGNTIYF	TGCAGTGCTAGAGATCTGTACAGCTCTGGAAACACCATATATTTT
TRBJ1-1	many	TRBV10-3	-	CAISERGPTGTEAFF	TGTGCCATCAGTGAGCGTGGGCCCACGGGGACTGAAGCTTTCTTT
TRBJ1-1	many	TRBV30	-	CAWTYNTEAFF	TGTGCCTGGACATACAACACTGAAGCTTTCTTT
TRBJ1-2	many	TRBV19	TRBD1	CASSGDSRVYGYTF	TGTGCCAGTAGTGGGGACAGCAGGGTCTATGGCTACACCTTC
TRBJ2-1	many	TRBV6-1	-	CASSAWTMDYNEQFF	TGTGCCAGCAGTGCGTGGACTATGGACTACAATGAGCAGTTCTTC
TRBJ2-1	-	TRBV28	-	CASRSLGGSYNEQFF	TGTGCCAGCAGGTCACTAGGGGGTTCCTACAATGAGCAGTTCTTC
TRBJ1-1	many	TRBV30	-	CAWSVAGNTEAFF	TGTGCCTGGAGTGTAGCTGGGAACACTGAAGCTTTCTTT
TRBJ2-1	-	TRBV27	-	CASSLLGGGEQFF	TGTGCCAGCAGCCTCCTCGGGGGCGGTGAGCAGTTCTTC
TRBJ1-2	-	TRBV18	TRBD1	CGISPGQGPPGYTF	TGTGGCATCTCACCGGGACAGGGCCCCCCGGGCTACACCTTC
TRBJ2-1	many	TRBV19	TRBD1	CASNDRGPYNEQFF	TGTGCCAGTAACGACAGGGGGCCCTACAATGAGCAGTTCTTC
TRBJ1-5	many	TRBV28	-	CASSFRGPQHF	TGTGCCAGCAGTTTCAGGGGTCCCCAGCATTTT
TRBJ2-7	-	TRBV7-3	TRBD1	CASSASGQGTEQYF	TGTGCCAGCAGCGCCTCGGGACAGGGTACCGAGCAGTACTTC
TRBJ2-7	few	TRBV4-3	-	CASSQVPDNSYEQYF	TGCGCCAGCAGCCAAGTTCCGGACAACTCCTACGAGCAGTACTTC
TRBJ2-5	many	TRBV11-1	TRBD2	CASSSGTRSGETQYF	TGTGCCAGCAGTTCCGGGACTAGAAGCGGTGAGACCCAGTACTTC
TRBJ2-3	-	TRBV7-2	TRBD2	CASSLVTSGADTQYF	TGTGCCAGCAGCTTAGTGACTAGCGGTGCGGATACGCAGTATTTT
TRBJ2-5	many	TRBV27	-	CASSLSVSRETQYF	TGTGCCAGCAGTTTATCGGTCAGCCGAGAGACCCAGTACTTC
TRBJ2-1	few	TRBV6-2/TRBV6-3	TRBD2	CASSWRERDEQFF	TGTGCCAGCTCCTGGCGGGAGAGGGATGAGCAGTTCTTC
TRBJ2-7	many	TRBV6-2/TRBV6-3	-	CASSYSVSATYEQYF	TGTGCCAGCAGTTACTCGGTTAGCGCCACCTACGAGCAGTACTTC
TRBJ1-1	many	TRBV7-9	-	CASMFSNLNTEAFF	TGTGCCAGCATGTTCAGCAATTTGAACACTGAAGCTTTCTTT
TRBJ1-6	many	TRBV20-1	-	CSAIDSSYNSPLHF	TGCAGTGCCATTGACAGCTCCTATAATTCACCCCTCCACTTT
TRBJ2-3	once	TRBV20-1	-	CSTRGRADTQYF	TGCAGTACCCGGGGTCGGGCAGATACGCAGTATTTT
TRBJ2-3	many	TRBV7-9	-	CASSPDPSTDTDTQYF	TGTGCCAGCAGCCCCGACCCGTCGACGGACACAGATACGCAGTATTTT
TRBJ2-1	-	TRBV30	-	CAWSVLGRRNEQFF	TGTGCCTGGAGTGTACTCGGTAGGAGAAATGAGCAGTTCTTC
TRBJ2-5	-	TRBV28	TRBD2	CASSLYRGRAVLETQYF	TGTGCCAGCAGTTTATACCGGGGGAGGGCCGTATTGGAGACCCAGTACTTC
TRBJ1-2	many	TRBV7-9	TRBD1	CASSLPGQANYGYTF	TGTGCCAGCAGCTTACCGGGACAGGCTAACTATGGCTACACCTTC
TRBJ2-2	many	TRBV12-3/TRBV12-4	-	CASSLRGGNTGELFF	TGTGCCAGCAGTTTACGGGGTGGGAACACCGGGGAGCTGTTTTTT
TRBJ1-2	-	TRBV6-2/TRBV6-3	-	CASRPLQGAYGYTF	TGTGCCAGCAGGCCCCTACAGGGTGCTTATGGCTACACCTTC
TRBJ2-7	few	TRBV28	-	CASSDQGHEQYF	TGTGCCAGCAGTGACCAGGGCCACGAGCAGTACTTC
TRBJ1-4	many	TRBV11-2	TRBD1	CASSLGTALNEKLFF	TGTGCCAGCAGCCTGGGGACAGCTCTTAATGAAAAACTGTTTTTT